This T cell receptor (beta chain) was found in a study of blood T cell repertoires in COVID-19 (TCRdb year 2020). General notes on the study: The collaborator samples originated in the United States, Italy and Spain and spanned the acute and convalescent phases of COVID-19. Nearly every sample came with metadata listing a de-identified subject ID, COVID-19 status, age in years and sex. The dataset comprised deeply sampled blood TCRbeta repertoires from subjects exposed to, actively infected with, or recovered from COVID-19. Where available, HLA class I and class II types were obtained from metadata supplied by the sample provider rather than from assay-based typing. Samples came from the ongoing ImmuneRACE study (first 160 participants) plus 1,254 subjects from 6 global collaborators. A freely available public database, intended as a resource for researchers studying the immune response to SARS-CoV-2, is where the repertoires were released. The material from the prospective study consisted of cDNA or gDNA derived from T cells, B-cell-depleted T cells, or PBMCs.

The paper's findings and limits, for the study overall: The amount of clinical and demographic metadata varied by source and participant and was provided uncurated.

The immunoSEQ Assay, a bias-controlled multiplex PCR, was used to amplify TCRbeta CDR3 regions from genomic DNA. The original pipeline was this. Within the assay, amplification of reference gene primers was used to estimate how many nucleated cells each sample contained. Sequence reads were collapsed and filtered to measure the absolute abundance of every unique TCRbeta CDR3 rearrangement. For each sample, productive Simpson clonality was calculated as the square root of Simpson's diversity index across productive rearrangements. Held by TCRdb, this immuneACCESS table contains in-frame sequences only and omits some clones. Under half of the omission traces to an unresolved V gene where checked; the cause of the rest is unknown. V, J and clone size are taken as reported in that table, and D and trimming were inferred from the DNA itself. This sample lists about 150,000 clones; 70% to 90% were detected once. The top ten clonotypes cover around 3.5% of the sample.

For CDR1 and CDR2, the germline V gene (reference sequence) lists GTSNPN and SVGIG. After removal of 5 bases from V and 3 bases from J, the junction retains 6 bases not matched to a gene. From cysteine to phenylalanine, the CDR3 is 13 amino acids long. The CDR3 DNA has 39 bases and is translated from base 1. Collaborating institutions collected whole blood in K2EDTA tubes following their own protocols. For TCRbeta analysis, collaborators shipped samples in one of three forms: frozen whole blood, isolated PBMCs, or DNA extracted from either of those sample types. Worth noting for this clone: This clone's antigen is unknown. No per-base quality is available; no much larger clone lies one base away.

The sequence joins TRBV30 to TRBJ1-2, with 7 central nucleotides matching TRBD1. The clonotype comes from a man aged 65 to 85 with acute or convalescent COVID-19. Specimen: peripheral blood. The CDR3 protein: CAWSADRDYGYTF. DNA sequence: TGTGCCTGGTCCGCAGACAGGGACTATGGCTACACCTTC.